Presented here are 5 T cell receptor beta chains from one specimen sequenced in a study of T cells in Graves' hyperthyroidism and ophthalmopathy. Authors of the study amplified TCR beta CDR3 regions from RNA transcripts. The HTBI set primed first-round TCR CDR3 RT-PCR. Each CDR3 protein is one row after TCRdb ran MiXCR on the multiplex PCR reads. The sample gives around 690,000 distinct CDR3 sequences, around 16% of which show up once; 15% is in the top ten. The specimen was blood. The receptor set was obtained from a man aged 50 to 59 with Graves' hyperthyroidism.

This clonotype was counted at least ten times. The CDR3 DNA follows: TGTGCCAGCAGTTTATTGTCCCACTCCTACAATGAGCAGTTCTTC. It codes for CASSLLSHSYNEQFF. This chain joins TRBV28 and TRBJ2-1; D call uncertain. The length of the CDR3 is 15 residues. Looked up from germline, CDR1 is MDHEN and CDR2 is SYDVKM. V was trimmed by 1 base and J by 0 bases, leaving 7 bases between them.

V is TRBV20-1 and J is TRBJ2-1; maybe TRBD2 (6 bases). Looked up from germline, CDR1 is DFQATT and CDR2 is SNEGSKA (reference sequence). Trimming removed 0 bases from V and 10 bases from J, with 13 bases in between. This CDR3 is built from 13 residues. The CDR3 loop is CSARDRRDMEQFF. The CDR3 nucleotides are TGCAGTGCTAGAGATCGGCGGGATATGGAGCAGTTCTTC.

This clonotype came up many times. The V gene is TRBV9, the J gene TRBJ1-3, with D possibly matching TRBD1 (5 bases). V was pared by 0 bases and J by 6 bases, with 13 bases between. The CDR3 runs 15 residues. The germline gives CDR1 SGDLS, CDR2 YYNGEE. CDR3 bases: TGTGCCAGCAGCGTAGAGCGGGGGATCGAAAACACCATATATTTT. Protein product: CASSVERGIENTIYF. Full variable domain (outside the CDR3, taken from reference TRBV9 and TRBJ1-3): DSGVTQTPKHLITATGQRVTLRCSPRSGDLSVYWYQQSLDQGLQFLIQYYNGEERAKGNILERFSAQQFPDLHSELNLSSLELGDSALYFCASSVERGIENTIYFGEGSWLTVV.

The sample holds a few counts of this clonotype. The V call is TRBV20-1, the J call TRBJ2-1, with 11 positions matching TRBD2. Germline V CDR1 and CDR2: DFQATT, SNEGSKA (reference sequence). CDR3 length: 18 amino acids. The V gene end was trimmed by 4 bases and the J gene end by 0 bases; junction bases not matched to a gene: 11. The CDR3: CSATGTSGRQSSYNEQFF. DNA of the CDR3: TGCAGTGCTACCGGGACTAGCGGTCGTCAGAGCTCCTACAATGAGCAGTTCTTC.

This clonotype was observed at least ten times. V gene TRBV3-1 combines with J gene TRBJ1-1; TRBD1 matches at 7 bases. The CDR3 runs to 15 residues. Germline V gene lookup returns CDR1 LGHDT and CDR2 YNNKEL (reference sequence). Germline trimming cut 5 bases from V and 1 base from J; bases unmatched to any gene: 7. CDR3 nucleotides: TGTGCCAGCAGCTTCCGCCGGGACAGGAACACTGAAGCTTTCTTT. It translates to CASSFRRDRNTEAFF.